The present entry profiles one T cell receptor (beta chain) with its context. Its antigen is unknown. This CDR3 is 17 amino acids long. Germline V gene sequence: CDR1 LNHDA, CDR2 SQIVND (reference sequence). V lost 5 bases, J lost 8 bases, and 24 bases lay in between. The data originate from a study of shared clonotypes between healthy human individuals. Broader study findings: Larger richness was generally estimated for naive than memory subsets. Of the naive CD4 clonotypes, about 5.4% were shared across several donors.

The method was immunoSEQ multiplex PCR; TCRdb's version includes in-frame clones alone and lacks a portion of them. Among millions of clones listed, approximately 93% were seen once. Those who donated were healthy HIV-negative adults, with no recent acute infections or vaccinations reported. Splitting the CD4+ cells yielded a CD45RA+ naive subset and a CD45RA-negative memory subset. The source is a man aged 18 to 29 in good health. Some clones in this sample may be carry-over from other donors' samples. This chain links TRBV19 with TRBJ2-2; no firm D call. Sequencing was carried out using naive CD4+ T cells from PBMCs. Described subset: CD45RA+ positively selected. CDR3: CASSPRMAGVRAGELFF. The DNA for the CDR3 is TGTGCCAGTAGTCCCCGGATGGCCGGAGTACGGGCTGGGGAGCTGTTTTTT.